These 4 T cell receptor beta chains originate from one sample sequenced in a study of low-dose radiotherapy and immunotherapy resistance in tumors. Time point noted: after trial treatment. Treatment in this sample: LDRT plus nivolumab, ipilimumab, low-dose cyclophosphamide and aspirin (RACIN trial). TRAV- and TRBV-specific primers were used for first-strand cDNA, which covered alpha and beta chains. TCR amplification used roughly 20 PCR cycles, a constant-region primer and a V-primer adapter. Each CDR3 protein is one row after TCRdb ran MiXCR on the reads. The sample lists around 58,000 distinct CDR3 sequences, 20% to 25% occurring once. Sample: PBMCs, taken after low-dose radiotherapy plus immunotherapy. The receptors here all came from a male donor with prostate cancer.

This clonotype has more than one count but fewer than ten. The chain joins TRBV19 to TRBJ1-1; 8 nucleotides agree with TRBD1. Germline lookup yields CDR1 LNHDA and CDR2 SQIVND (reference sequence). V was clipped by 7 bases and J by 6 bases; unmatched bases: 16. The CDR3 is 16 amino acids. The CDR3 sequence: CASNKSGQGGFSEAFF. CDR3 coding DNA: TGTGCCAGTAACAAATCCGGACAGGGCGGGTTCTCTGAAGCTTTCTTT.

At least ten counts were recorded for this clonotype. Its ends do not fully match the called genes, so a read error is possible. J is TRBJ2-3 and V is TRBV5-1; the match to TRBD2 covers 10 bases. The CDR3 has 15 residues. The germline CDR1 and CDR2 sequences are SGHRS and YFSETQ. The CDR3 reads CASSYSGGITDTQYF. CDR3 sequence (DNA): TGTGCCAGCAGCTATAGCGGGGGGATCACAGATACGCAGTATTTT.

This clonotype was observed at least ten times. CDR3: CSVDVSGRADTQYF. CDR3 nucleotides: TGCAGCGTTGACGTTAGCGGGAGGGCAGATACGCAGTATTTT. The chain uses TRBV29-1 and TRBJ2-3; 11 positions match TRBD2. Germline CDR1 and CDR2: SQVTM and ANQGSEA. The J segment lost 4 bases and the V segment lost 3 bases, leaving 3 bases of the junction unmatched. The CDR3 is 14 amino acids.

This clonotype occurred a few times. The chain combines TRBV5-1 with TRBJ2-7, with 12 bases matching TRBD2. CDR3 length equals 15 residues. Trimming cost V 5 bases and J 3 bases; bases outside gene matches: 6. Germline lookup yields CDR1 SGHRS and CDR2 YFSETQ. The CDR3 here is CASRETSGSVYEQYF. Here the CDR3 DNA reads TGCGCCAGCAGAGAGACTAGCGGGAGTGTCTACGAGCAGTACTTC.